Shown below are 15 T cell receptor beta chains from a single sample sequenced in a study of blood T cell repertoires in COVID-19. TCRdb's table, derived via immunoSEQ multiplex PCR, lists solely in-frame clones and lacks some. This sample has about 280,000 clones, with around 89% found just once. Sequences were obtained from PBMCs or T cells enriched from blood (not recorded which). The receptors come from a woman aged 18-35 years with acute COVID-19.

The genes are TRBV7-3 and TRBJ1-6, with a tentative D call TRBD1 (5 bases). Trimming pared 4 bases from V and 8 bases from J, leaving 12 bases between. Germline-derived CDR1 and CDR2 are SGHTA and FQGTGA. The CDR3 loop spans 14 amino acids. The DNA for the CDR3 is TGTGCCAGCAGCTCAGGGTATTCGGATTCACCCCTCCACTTT. Translation: CASSSGYSDSPLHF.

The chain recombines TRBV11-2 with TRBJ2-7, with D possibly TRBD2 on 6 matching bases. From germline, CDR1 is SGHAT and CDR2 FQNNGV. The CDR3 is 15 amino acids. V shed 1 base and J shed 6 bases, with 16 bases lying between them. The CDR3 bases are TGTGCCAGCAGCTTAGCGGCGGGACGGGGACGCGAGCAGTACTTC. Amino acids: CASSLAAGRGREQYF.

The J gene is TRBJ1-2, the V gene TRBV11-2, with TRBD1 matching 10 bases. The V and J ends lost 0 bases and 8 bases, in that order; junction bases with no gene match: 9. Germline V lookup: CDR1 SGHAT, CDR2 FQNNGV. There are 16 residues in the CDR3. CDR3 in amino acids: CASSLDLRDRGLGYTF. The CDR3, as DNA: TGTGCCAGCAGCTTAGATCTCCGGGACAGGGGTTTAGGCTACACCTTC.

CDR3 DNA sequence: TGCGCCAGCAGTCCTGGAGCGGGAGGCACATACAATGAGCAGTTCTTC. It codes for CASSPGAGGTYNEQFF. V usage is TRBV4-3 and J usage is TRBJ2-1, with 9 bases lining up with TRBD2. Germline V gene lookup returns CDR1 LGHNA and CDR2 YSLEER. This CDR3 region has 16 residues. V lost 6 bases, J lost 4 bases, and 10 bases stayed unmatched.

The chain links TRBV5-1 to TRBJ1-3, with D perhaps TRBD1 (6 bases). Germline V gives CDR1 SGHRS, CDR2 YFSETQ. Trimming took 1 base from V and 5 from J, leaving 19 bases between them. CDR3 length: 17 amino acids. CDR3 nucleotides: TGCGCCAGCAGCTTGAGGGCAGGGGATCAGGTCCGAAACACCATATATTTT. Protein: CASSLRAGDQVRNTIYF.

V and J are TRBV4-2 and TRBJ2-3; D is possibly TRBD2 (5 bases). The CDR3 is made up of 16 amino acids. V was pared by 0 bases and J by 4 bases, with 14 bases between. The germline V gene encodes CDR1 LGHNA and CDR2 YNFKEQ. The CDR3 nucleotides are TGTGCCAGCAGCCAAGATTTTAGCGTTAATCCAGATACGCAGTATTTT. Encoded protein: CASSQDFSVNPDTQYF.

The CDR3 DNA is TGTGCCAGCAGCTTGTCGCTATCTGTAAACAGGGGAACTGAAGCTTTCTTT. It yields the protein CASSLSLSVNRGTEAFF. The rearrangement joins TRBV5-6 to TRBJ1-1, with 7 bases aligning to TRBD1. The CDR3 is 17 residues long. The germline V gene has CDR1 SGHDT and CDR2 YYEEEE. The V gene end was trimmed by 1 base and the J gene end by 5 bases; junction bases not matched to a gene: 14.

This chain links TRBV6-2 or TRBV6-3 with TRBJ1-6; D is ambiguous. CDR3 size: 17 residues. CDR1 and CDR2 from the germline V gene are MNHEY and SVGEGT. Trimming shortened V by 2 bases and J by 1 base, and 12 bases separated the two germline ends. The CDR3 sequence: CASSYNRLRSYNSPLHF. CDR3 DNA: TGTGCCAGCAGTTACAATCGACTTAGGTCCTATAATTCACCCCTCCACTTT.

This sequence joins TRBV10-3 and TRBJ2-1, with D possibly matching TRBD2 (5 bases). The CDR3 loop spans 15 amino acids. CDR1 and CDR2 (germline): ENHRY, SYGVKD. V lost 0 bases and J 9 bases, leaving 15 bases between the germline ends. The CDR3 sequence: CAISESASNSFEQFF. CDR3 nucleotides: TGTGCCATCAGTGAGTCGGCTAGCAATTCGTTTGAGCAGTTCTTC.

The chain employs TRBV11-2 and TRBJ2-3; TRBD1 is a possible D gene (5 bases). The CDR3 runs to 15 residues. Germline V CDR1 and CDR2: SGHAT, FQNNGV. With 5 bases removed from V and 2 bases from J, the gap between germline ends came to 14 bases. The CDR3 here is CASSRDRLHTDTQYF. The CDR3 coding sequence is TGTGCCAGCAGCCGCGACAGACTTCACACAGATACGCAGTATTTT. Filled out from reference TRBV11-2 and TRBJ2-3, the complete variable domain reads EAGVAQSPRYKIIEKRQSVAFWCNPISGHATLYWYQQILGQGPKLLIQFQNNGVVDDSQLPKDRFSAERLKGVDSTLKIQPAKLEDSAVYLCASSRDRLHTDTQYFGPGTRLTVL.

The chain carries TRBV25-1 and TRBJ2-7; D possibly corresponds to TRBD1 (5 bases). The CDR3 spans 10 residues. Per the germline V gene, CDR1 is MGHDK and CDR2 is SYGVNS. Deletions cut 5 bases from V and 7 bases from J, with 6 bases between. Written as DNA, the CDR3 is TGTGCCAGCAGTCCAGGGGAGCAGTACTTC. This encodes CASSPGEQYF.

The chain uses TRBV28 and TRBJ2-7, with D unresolved. The germline V and J ends were trimmed by 2 bases and 6 bases, with 14 bases remaining between them. Germline values: CDR1 MDHEN, CDR2 SYDVKM. CDR3 length equals 14 residues. CDR3 sequence: CASSLRFRLSEQYF. CDR3 nucleotides: TGTGCCAGCAGTTTAAGGTTCCGACTTTCCGAGCAGTACTTC.

As DNA, the CDR3 is TGTGCCATCAGTGAACAAAACACCATATATTTT. Translated: CAISEQNTIYF. This chain joins TRBV10-3 and TRBJ1-3, with D unresolved. Germline V gene lookup returns CDR1 ENHRY and CDR2 SYGVKD. Trimming shortened V by 3 bases and J by 6 bases, and 3 bases separated the two germline ends. The CDR3 consists of 11 residues.

The rearrangement joins TRBV27 to TRBJ1-1; D gene unclear. The germline CDR1 and CDR2 sequences are MNHEY and SMNVEV (reference sequence). V was trimmed by 5 bases and J by 3 bases, leaving 10 bases between them. CDR3 size: 13 residues. The CDR3 DNA follows: TGTGCCAGCAGTACTTACTTAGACACTGAAGCTTTCTTT. Translation gives CASSTYLDTEAFF.

The chain employs TRBV24-1 and TRBJ2-1, with D perhaps matching TRBD1 (7 bases). The CDR3 covers 14 residues. V gave up 0 bases and J gave up 9 bases, with 11 bases separating them. Germline assignment: CDR1 KGHDR and CDR2 SFDVKD. CDR3 loop: CATSDLQGGAEQFF. The CDR3 nucleotides read TGTGCCACCAGTGATTTGCAGGGGGGCGCTGAGCAGTTCTTC.